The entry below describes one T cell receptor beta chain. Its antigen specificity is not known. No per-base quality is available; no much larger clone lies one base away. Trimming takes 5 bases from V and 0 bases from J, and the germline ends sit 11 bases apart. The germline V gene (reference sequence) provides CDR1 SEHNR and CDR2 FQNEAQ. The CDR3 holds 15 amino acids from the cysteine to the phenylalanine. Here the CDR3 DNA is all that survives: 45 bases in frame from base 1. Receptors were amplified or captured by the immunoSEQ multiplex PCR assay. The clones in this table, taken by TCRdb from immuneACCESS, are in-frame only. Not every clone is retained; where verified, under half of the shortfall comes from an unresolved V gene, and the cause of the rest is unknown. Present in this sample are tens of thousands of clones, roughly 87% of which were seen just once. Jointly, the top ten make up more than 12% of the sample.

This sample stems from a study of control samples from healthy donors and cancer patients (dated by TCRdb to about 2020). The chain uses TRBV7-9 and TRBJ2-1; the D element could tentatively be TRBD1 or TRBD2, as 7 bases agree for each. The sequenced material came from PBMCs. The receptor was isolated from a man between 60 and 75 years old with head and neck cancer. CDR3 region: CASSQGEGSYNEQFF. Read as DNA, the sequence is TGTGCCAGCAGCCAGGGGGAGGGCTCCTACAATGAGCAGTTCTTC.